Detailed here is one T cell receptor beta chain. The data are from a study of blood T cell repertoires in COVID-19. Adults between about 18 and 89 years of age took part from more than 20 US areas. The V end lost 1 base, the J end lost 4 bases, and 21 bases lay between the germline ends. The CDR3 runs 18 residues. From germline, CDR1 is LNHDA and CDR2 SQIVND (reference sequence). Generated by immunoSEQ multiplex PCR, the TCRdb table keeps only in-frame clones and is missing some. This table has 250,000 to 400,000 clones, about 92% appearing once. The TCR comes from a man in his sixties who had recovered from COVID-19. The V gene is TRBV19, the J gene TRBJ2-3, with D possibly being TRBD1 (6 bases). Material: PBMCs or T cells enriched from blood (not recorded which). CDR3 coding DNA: TGTGCCAGTAGTATAGTCGGGGTGGGGGCTAGGATGGCAGATACGCAGTATTTT. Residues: CASSIVGVGARMADTQYF.